Listed below are T cell receptor beta chains from one sample, sequenced in a study of T cells in Graves' hyperthyroidism and ophthalmopathy. TCRdb passed the multiplex PCR reads through MiXCR, listing each CDR3 protein once. The sample records hundreds of thousands of distinct CDR3 sequences, around 20% being singletons. Material for sequencing was blood. The receptors derive from a man under 40 with Graves' ophthalmopathy. CDR3s include the opening cysteine and the closing phenylalanine or tryptophan. D genes are given only for firm matches. Clone sizes are given selectively: once, few, many, or a class where the clone is expanded.

clone_size | d_call | j_call | v_call | cdr3_nt | cdr3_aa
few | TRBD1 | TRBJ1-1 | TRBV2 | TGTGCCAGCATGGACAGGGGCACTGAAGCTTTCTTT | CASMDRGTEAFF
NA | NA | TRBJ2-3 | TRBV20-1 | TGCAGTGCTGGTACAGCATCGGATACGCAGTATTTT | CSAGTASDTQYF
few | NA | TRBJ2-1 | TRBV24-1 | TGTGCCACCAGTGATTTGTACGGTAGCTCCTACAATGAGCAGTTCTTC | CATSDLYGSSYNEQFF
NA | NA | TRBJ1-5 | TRBV28 | TGTGCCAGCAGTCGAATCAGGGTTAGCAATCAGCCCCAGCATTTT | CASSRIRVSNQPQHF
NA | NA | TRBJ1-5 | TRBV11-2 | TGTGCCAGCAGAACAACGACAGGAGTCAATCAGCCCCAGCATTTT | CASRTTTGVNQPQHF
NA | TRBD1 | TRBJ2-3 | TRBV11-3 | TGTGCCAGCAGCCCGGGACAGGGGGAATTGACAGATACGCAGTATTTT | CASSPGQGELTDTQYF
many | TRBD1 | TRBJ1-5 | TRBV2 | TGTGCCAGCAGTGAAGAAGTAGGGGGCAGTCAGCCCCAGCATTTT | CASSEEVGGSQPQHF
NA | NA | TRBJ2-1 | TRBV5-1 | TGCGCCAGCAGCCCGCGGGACAGAAACAATGAGCAGTTCTTC | CASSPRDRNNEQFF
NA | NA | TRBJ2-1 | TRBV20-1 | TGCAGTGCTAGAGATCCCACAGGGGCGGGAGGAGGCGATGAGCAGTTCTTC | CSARDPTGAGGGDEQFF
NA | NA | TRBJ1-2 | TRBV14 | TGTGCCAGCAGCCAAGAGTATGGGGAATATGGCTACACCTTC | CASSQEYGEYGYTF
NA | TRBD1 | TRBJ2-7 | TRBV11-2 | TGTGCCAGCAGCTTCACGACAGGGGGCTACGAGCAGTACTTC | CASSFTTGGYEQYF
NA | NA | TRBJ1-3 | TRBV30 | TGTGCCTGGATCCGCAGGGACTCTGGAAACACCATATATTTT | CAWIRRDSGNTIYF
NA | NA | TRBJ2-1 | TRBV12-3/TRBV12-4 | TGTGCCAGCAGCCCCAGGGTAGACAATGAGCAGTTCTTC | CASSPRVDNEQFF
NA | NA | TRBJ2-2 | TRBV27 | TGTGCCAGCTGTCCGCTGGACACCGGGGAGCTGTTTTTT | CASCPLDTGELFF
NA | TRBD1 | TRBJ1-5 | TRBV4-2 | TGTGCCAGCAGCCAGAGGACAGGGCATCAGCCCCAGCATTTT | CASSQRTGHQPQHF
NA | NA | TRBJ2-5 | TRBV24-1 | TGTGCCACTCCCCGGGTGTACTTC | CATPRVYF
few | NA | TRBJ2-7 | TRBV11-2 | TGTGCCAGCAGCTTAGGCCCTGAGCTAGCCAACGAGCAGTCCTTC | CASSLGPELANEQSF
few | TRBD1 | TRBJ2-5 | TRBV10-3 | TGTGCCATCAGTGAGTCGTCCGGGACAGGGTACTTC | CAISESSGTGYF
few | TRBD1 | TRBJ2-1 | TRBV9 | TGTGCCAGCAGCGAACCAGGGGGCCCGTCGGGGGAGCAGTTCTTC | CASSEPGGPSGEQFF
many | NA | TRBJ2-7 | TRBV30 | TGTGCCTGGAGTGTACCTGTGGGGCCGACCTACGAGCAGTACTTC | CAWSVPVGPTYEQYF
many | NA | TRBJ2-7 | TRBV20-1 | TGCAGTGCTAGAGATCCCGACTCGTCCTACGAGCAGTACTTC | CSARDPDSSYEQYF
many | TRBD1 | TRBJ2-1 | TRBV30 | TGTGCCTCTAAACAGGGGGGCTCCTACAATGAGCAGTTCTTC | CASKQGGSYNEQFF
NA | NA | TRBJ2-2 | TRBV29-1 | TGCAGCGGTCAGGGGCAGGGGAACACCGGGGAGCTGTTTTTT | CSGQGQGNTGELFF
NA | NA | TRBJ1-4 | TRBV20-1 | TGCAGTACAGGGATTAATGAAAAACTGTTTTTT | CSTGINEKLFF
few | TRBD2 | TRBJ2-7 | TRBV7-2 | TGTGCCAGCAGCCTACAAGCGGGAGTAAACGAGCAGTACTTC | CASSLQAGVNEQYF
NA | TRBD1 | TRBJ1-1 | TRBV29-1 | TGCAGCGCCGACAGGGGGACCACTGAAGCTTTCTTT | CSADRGTTEAFF
NA | TRBD1 | TRBJ1-4 | TRBV20-1 | TGCAGTGCTAGAAGGGACAGGGGAGATGAAAAACTGTTTTTT | CSARRDRGDEKLFF
few | NA | TRBJ2-1 | TRBV9 | TGTGCCAGCAGCGTAGTAGGAGCGGGCAATGAGCAGTTCTTC | CASSVVGAGNEQFF
few | NA | TRBJ2-7 | TRBV20-1 | TGCAGTGCCCGAACAGGGTTCGGATACGAGCAGTACTTC | CSARTGFGYEQYF
many | TRBD1 | TRBJ2-7 | TRBV27 | TGTGCCAGCAGTTCCGGGACAGGGAACTACGAGCAGTACTTC | CASSSGTGNYEQYF
NA | NA | TRBJ1-4 | TRBV10-3 | TGTGCCATCAGTGAGTCGAGTATCACCGGGGAAGAACTGTTTTTT | CAISESSITGEELFF
few | TRBD1 | TRBJ2-1 | TRBV11-3 | TGTGCCAGCAGTTGTACCGGGACAGGGAGCTCCTACAATGAGCAGTTCTTC | CASSCTGTGSSYNEQFF
many | NA | TRBJ1-3 | TRBV7-9 | TGTGCCAGCAGCTTAGACTCTGGAAACACCATATATTTT | CASSLDSGNTIYF
few | NA | TRBJ1-1 | TRBV11-1 | TGTGCCAGCAGCTTTGGGGGCTTCACTGAAGCTTTCTTT | CASSFGGFTEAFF
many | TRBD1 | TRBJ2-1 | TRBV20-1 | TGCAGTGCGCTTCGCCCGGGACAGGGTCTCTTAAATGAGCAGTTCTTC | CSALRPGQGLLNEQFF
many | NA | TRBJ1-1 | TRBV28 | TGTGCCAGCAGTAGCAGGATCCGATCCACTGAAGCTTTCTTT | CASSSRIRSTEAFF
many | NA | TRBJ2-7 | TRBV5-1 | TGCGCCAGCAGCTTGGAAGGACCGAATCCCTACGAGCAGTACTTC | CASSLEGPNPYEQYF
NA | TRBD2 | TRBJ2-1 | TRBV7-2 | TGTGCCAGCAGCTTAGTTGGGCTAGCGGGCCACAATGAGCAGTTCTTC | CASSLVGLAGHNEQFF
once | TRBD2 | TRBJ2-3 | TRBV10-3 | TGTGCCATCACAAAAGGACTAGCGGGAGTCGGGATTTCAACAGATACGCAGTATTTT | CAITKGLAGVGISTDTQYF
many | TRBD1 | TRBJ2-1 | TRBV2 | TGTGCCAGCAGTCACAGGGGGTTTAACAATGAGCAGTTCTTC | CASSHRGFNNEQFF
few | NA | TRBJ2-2 | TRBV27 | TGTGCCAGCAGTTTAGCCCAGCAGGTCACCGGGGAGCTGTTTTTT | CASSLAQQVTGELFF
many | TRBD2 | TRBJ2-3 | TRBV24-1 | TGTGCCACCAGCTTCAGTAGCGGGAGGGCCGAAGATACGCAGTATTTT | CATSFSSGRAEDTQYF
NA | NA | TRBJ2-7 | TRBV20-1 | TGCAGTGCCCCGACAGGGGAGGGCTACGAGCAGTACTTC | CSAPTGEGYEQYF
many | TRBD2 | TRBJ2-1 | TRBV2 | TGTGCCAGCAGTGGGCCCAGCGGGAGGTACAATGAGCAGTTCTTC | CASSGPSGRYNEQFF
NA | NA | TRBJ1-4 | TRBV5-6 | TGTGCCAGCACCCTTCGATGGACAAGTCGGACTGAAAAACTGTTTTTT | CASTLRWTSRTEKLFF
NA | NA | TRBJ1-1 | TRBV5-1 | TGCGCCAGCAGCTTGGCCACTACGAACACTGAAGCTTTCTTT | CASSLATTNTEAFF